The T cell receptor beta chain described here comes from a study of regulatory T cells in long-lasting Graves disease. Described time point: newly diagnosed GD, antithyroid drugs for less than 3 months. Following extraction of RNA from PBMCs, that RNA was used to make the TCR library. This clonotype was observed many times. The length of the CDR3 is 12 residues. In germline, CDR1 is MDHEN, CDR2 SYDVKM. Trimming left V 8 bases short and J 7 bases short, with 12 bases between. Library construction for TCR beta used iRepertoire HTBI primers and Arm-PCR of CDR3 regions. TCRdb reanalysed the multiplex PCR reads using MiXCR and keeps one entry per CDR3 protein. The profile shows about 330,000 distinct CDR3 sequences, roughly 15% of them singletons. The same sample was also used in a study of T cells in Graves' hyperthyroidism and ophthalmopathy.

This TCR was sampled from a woman in her late teens or twenties with Graves disease. The sequencing here drew on peripheral blood mononuclear cells (PBMCs), taken at new diagnosis, from a patient treated with antithyroid drugs. The chain uses TRBV28 and TRBJ1-5; D not certain. Here the CDR3 reads CASSQMDQPQHF. The CDR3 region has the DNA TGTGCCAGCTCCCAGATGGACCAGCCCCAGCATTTT.